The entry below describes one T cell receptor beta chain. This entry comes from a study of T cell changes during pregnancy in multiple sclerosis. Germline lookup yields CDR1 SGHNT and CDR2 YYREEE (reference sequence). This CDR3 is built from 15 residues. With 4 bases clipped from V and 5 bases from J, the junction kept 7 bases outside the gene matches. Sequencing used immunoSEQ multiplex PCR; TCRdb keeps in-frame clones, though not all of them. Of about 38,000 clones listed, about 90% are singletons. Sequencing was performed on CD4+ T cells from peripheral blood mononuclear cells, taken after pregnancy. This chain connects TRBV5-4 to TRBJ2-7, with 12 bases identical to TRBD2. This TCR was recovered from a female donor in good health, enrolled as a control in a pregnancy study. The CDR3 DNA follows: TGTGCCAGCAGCCTACGGGCTAGCGGGGGGGACGAGCAGTACTTC. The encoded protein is CASSLRASGGDEQYF.